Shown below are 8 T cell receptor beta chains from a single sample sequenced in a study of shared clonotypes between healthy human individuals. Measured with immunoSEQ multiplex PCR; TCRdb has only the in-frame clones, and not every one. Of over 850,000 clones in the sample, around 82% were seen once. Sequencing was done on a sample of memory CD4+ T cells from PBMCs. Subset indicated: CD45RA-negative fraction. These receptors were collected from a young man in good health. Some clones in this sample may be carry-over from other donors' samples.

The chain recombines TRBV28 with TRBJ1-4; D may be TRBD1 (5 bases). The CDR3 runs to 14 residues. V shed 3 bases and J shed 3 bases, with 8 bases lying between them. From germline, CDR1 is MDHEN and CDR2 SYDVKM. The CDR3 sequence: CASSLGGANEKLFF. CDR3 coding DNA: TGTGCCAGCAGTTTGGGAGGGGCTAATGAAAAACTGTTTTTT.

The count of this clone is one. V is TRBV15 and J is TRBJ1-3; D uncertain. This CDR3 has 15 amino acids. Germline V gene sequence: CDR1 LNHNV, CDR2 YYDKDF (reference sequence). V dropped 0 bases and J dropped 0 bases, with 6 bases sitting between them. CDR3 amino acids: CATSREISSGNTIYF. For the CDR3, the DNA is TGTGCCACCAGCAGAGAGATAAGCTCTGGAAACACCATATATTTT.

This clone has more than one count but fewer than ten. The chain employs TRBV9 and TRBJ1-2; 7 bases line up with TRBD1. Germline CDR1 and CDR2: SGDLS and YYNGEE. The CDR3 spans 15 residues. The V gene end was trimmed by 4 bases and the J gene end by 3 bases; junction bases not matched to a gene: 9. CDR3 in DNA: TGTGCCAGCAGCACTCGACAGGGAGTTTACTATGGCTACACCTTC. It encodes CASSTRQGVYYGYTF.

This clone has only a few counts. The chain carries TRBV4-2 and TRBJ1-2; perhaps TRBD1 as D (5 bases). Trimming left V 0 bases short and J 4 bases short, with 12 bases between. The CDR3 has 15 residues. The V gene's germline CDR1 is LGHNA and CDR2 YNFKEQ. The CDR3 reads CASSQDMRQGYGYTF. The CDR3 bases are TGTGCCAGCAGCCAAGATATGCGGCAGGGCTATGGCTACACCTTC.

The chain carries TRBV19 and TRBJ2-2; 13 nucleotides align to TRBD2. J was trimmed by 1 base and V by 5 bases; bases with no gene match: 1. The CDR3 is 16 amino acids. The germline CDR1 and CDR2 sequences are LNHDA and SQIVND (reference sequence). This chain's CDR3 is CASSWTSGGNTGELFF. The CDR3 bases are TGTGCCAGTAGTTGGACTAGCGGGGGGAACACCGGGGAGCTGTTTTTT.

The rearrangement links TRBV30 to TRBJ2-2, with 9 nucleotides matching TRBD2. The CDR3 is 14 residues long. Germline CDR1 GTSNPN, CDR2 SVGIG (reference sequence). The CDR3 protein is CGGLAGWNTGELFF. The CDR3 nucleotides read TGTGGTGGGCTAGCGGGGTGGAACACCGGGGAGCTGTTTTTT.

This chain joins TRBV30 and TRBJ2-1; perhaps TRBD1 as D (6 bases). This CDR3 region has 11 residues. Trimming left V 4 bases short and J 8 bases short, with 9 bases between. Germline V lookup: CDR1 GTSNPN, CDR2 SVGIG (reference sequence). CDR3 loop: CAWTTGYEQFF. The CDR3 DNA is TGTGCCTGGACGACAGGTTATGAGCAGTTCTTC.

The CDR3 bases are TGTGCCAGCAGCTTGGATGCGGGGAACAGTGAGACCCAGTACTTC. Translating gives CASSLDAGNSETQYF. The chain recombines TRBV5-4 with TRBJ2-5, with TRBD2 as a possible D gene (6 bases). The CDR3 extends over 15 amino acids. CDR1 SGHNT and CDR2 YYREEE come from the germline V gene (reference sequence). Trimming cost V 0 bases and J 5 bases, with 14 bases left between them.